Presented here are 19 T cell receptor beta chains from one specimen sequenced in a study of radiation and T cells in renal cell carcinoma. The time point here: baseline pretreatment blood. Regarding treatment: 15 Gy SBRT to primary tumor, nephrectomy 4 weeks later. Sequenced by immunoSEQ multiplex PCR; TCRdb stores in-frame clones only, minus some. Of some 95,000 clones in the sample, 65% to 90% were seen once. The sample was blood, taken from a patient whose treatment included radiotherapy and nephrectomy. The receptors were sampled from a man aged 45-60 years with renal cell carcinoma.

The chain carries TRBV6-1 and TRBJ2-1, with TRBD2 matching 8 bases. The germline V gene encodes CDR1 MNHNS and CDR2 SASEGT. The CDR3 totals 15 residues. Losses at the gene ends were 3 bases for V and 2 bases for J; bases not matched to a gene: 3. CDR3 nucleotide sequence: TGTGCCAGCAGTGAGTATAGCGGGGCCTACAATGAGCAGTTCTTC. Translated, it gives CASSEYSGAYNEQFF.

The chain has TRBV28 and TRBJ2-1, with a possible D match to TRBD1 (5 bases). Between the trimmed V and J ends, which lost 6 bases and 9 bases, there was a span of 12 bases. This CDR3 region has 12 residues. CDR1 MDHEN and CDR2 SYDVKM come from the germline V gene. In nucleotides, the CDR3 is TGTGCCAGCAGATTGGGGCTCGGTGAGCAGTTCTTC. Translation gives CASRLGLGEQFF. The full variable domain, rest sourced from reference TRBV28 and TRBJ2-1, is DVKVTQSSRYLVKRTGEKVFLECVQDMDHENMFWYRQDPGLGLRLIYFSYDVKMKEKGDIPEGYSVSREKKERFSLILESASTNQTSMYLCASRLGLGEQFFGPGTRLTVL.

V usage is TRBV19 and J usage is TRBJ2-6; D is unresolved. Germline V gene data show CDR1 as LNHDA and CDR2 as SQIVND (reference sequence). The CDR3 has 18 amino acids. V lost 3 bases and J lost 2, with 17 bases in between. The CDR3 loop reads CASSITTGSYAGANVLTF. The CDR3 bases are TGTGCCAGTAGTATTACGACTGGGTCCTATGCTGGGGCCAACGTCCTGACTTTC.

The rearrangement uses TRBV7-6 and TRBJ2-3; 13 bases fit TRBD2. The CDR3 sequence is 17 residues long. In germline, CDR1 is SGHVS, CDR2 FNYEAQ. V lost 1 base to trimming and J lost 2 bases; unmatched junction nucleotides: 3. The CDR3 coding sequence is TGTGCCAGCAGCTTAGGTACTAGCGGGAGGGCCACAGATACGCAGTATTTT. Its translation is CASSLGTSGRATDTQYF.

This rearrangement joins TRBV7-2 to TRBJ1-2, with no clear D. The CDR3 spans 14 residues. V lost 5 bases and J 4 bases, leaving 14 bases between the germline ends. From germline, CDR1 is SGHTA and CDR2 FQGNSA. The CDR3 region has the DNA TGTGCCAGCAGCAACCGGGAAAATGCCTATGGCTACACCTTC. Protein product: CASSNRENAYGYTF.

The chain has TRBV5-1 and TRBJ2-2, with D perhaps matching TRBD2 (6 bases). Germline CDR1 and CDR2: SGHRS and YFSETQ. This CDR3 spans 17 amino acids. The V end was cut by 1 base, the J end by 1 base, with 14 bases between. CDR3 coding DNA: TGCGCCAGCAGCTTGTTTGGCGGGGCGAAGAACACCGGGGAGCTGTTTTTT. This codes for CASSLFGGAKNTGELFF.

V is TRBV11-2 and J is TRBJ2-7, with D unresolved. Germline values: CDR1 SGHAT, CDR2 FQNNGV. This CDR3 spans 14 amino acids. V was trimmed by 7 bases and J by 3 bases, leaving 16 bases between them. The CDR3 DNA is TGTGCCAGCACCTCAACGTGGTCAGGCTACGAGCAGTACTTC. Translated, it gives CASTSTWSGYEQYF. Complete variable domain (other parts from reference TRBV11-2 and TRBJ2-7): EAGVAQSPRYKIIEKRQSVAFWCNPISGHATLYWYQQILGQGPKLLIQFQNNGVVDDSQLPKDRFSAERLKGVDSTLKIQPAKLEDSAVYLCASTSTWSGYEQYFGPGTRLTVT.

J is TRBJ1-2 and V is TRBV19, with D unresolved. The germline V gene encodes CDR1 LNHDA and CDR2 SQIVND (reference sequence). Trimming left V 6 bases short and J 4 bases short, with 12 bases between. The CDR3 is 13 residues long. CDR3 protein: CASSRQSPYGYTF. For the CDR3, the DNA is TGTGCCAGTAGCAGGCAGTCTCCCTATGGCTACACCTTC.

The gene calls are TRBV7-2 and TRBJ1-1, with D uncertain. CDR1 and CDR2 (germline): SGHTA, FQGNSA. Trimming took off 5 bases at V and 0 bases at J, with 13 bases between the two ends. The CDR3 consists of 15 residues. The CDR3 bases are TGTGCCAGCAGCACCCAGAGCAGAGTGAACACTGAAGCTTTCTTT. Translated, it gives CASSTQSRVNTEAFF.

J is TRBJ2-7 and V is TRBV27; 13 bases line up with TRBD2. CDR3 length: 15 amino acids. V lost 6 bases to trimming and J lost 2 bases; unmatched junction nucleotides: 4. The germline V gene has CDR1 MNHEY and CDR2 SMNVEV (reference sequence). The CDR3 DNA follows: TGTGCCAGCAGCTCCGGGACTAGCGGGACCTACGAGCAGTACTTC. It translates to CASSSGTSGTYEQYF.

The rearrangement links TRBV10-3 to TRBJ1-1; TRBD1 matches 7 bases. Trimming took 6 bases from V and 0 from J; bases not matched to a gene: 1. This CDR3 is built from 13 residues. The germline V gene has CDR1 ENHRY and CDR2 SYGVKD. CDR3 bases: TGTGCCATCAGAGACAGGGTGAACACTGAAGCTTTCTTT. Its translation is CAIRDRVNTEAFF.

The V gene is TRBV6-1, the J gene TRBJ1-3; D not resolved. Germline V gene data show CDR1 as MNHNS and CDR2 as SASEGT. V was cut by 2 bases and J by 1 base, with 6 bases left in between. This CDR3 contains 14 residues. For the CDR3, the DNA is TGTGCCAGCAGTGAACTCGCGTCTGGAAACACCATATATTTT. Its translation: CASSELASGNTIYF.

CDR3 amino acids: CATSRLPPRGTLLETQYF. The DNA for the CDR3 is TGTGCCACCAGCAGACTACCACCCAGGGGGACATTATTAGAGACCCAGTACTTC. The chain carries TRBV15 and TRBJ2-5; 7 nucleotides align to TRBD1. The ends lost 2 bases at V and 4 bases at J; junction bases unmatched: 16. Germline V CDR1 and CDR2: LNHNV, YYDKDF (reference sequence). CDR3 length equals 18 residues.

CDR3: CASTPDRVGNQPQHF. CDR3 sequence (DNA): TGTGCCAGTACCCCGGACAGGGTCGGCAATCAGCCCCAGCATTTT. The chain is built from TRBV19 and TRBJ1-5; 8 bases line up with TRBD1. Per germline, CDR1 LNHDA and CDR2 SQIVND (reference sequence). The trim removed 7 bases at V and 2 bases at J, leaving 7 bases unmatched. The CDR3 length is 15 residues.

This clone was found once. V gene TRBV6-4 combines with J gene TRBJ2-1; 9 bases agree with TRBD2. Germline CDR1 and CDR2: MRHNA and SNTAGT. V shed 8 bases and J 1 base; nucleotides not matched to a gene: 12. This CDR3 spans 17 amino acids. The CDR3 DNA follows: TGTGCCAGCCCCCCCCCTACTAGCGGGTCATCCTACAATGAGCAGTTCTTC. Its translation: CASPPPTSGSSYNEQFF.

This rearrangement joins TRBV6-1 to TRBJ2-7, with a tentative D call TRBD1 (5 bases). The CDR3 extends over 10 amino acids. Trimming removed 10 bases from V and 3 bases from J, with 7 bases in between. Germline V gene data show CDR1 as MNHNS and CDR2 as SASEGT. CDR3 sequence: CATRDYEQYF. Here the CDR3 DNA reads TGTGCCACCAGGGACTACGAGCAGTACTTC.

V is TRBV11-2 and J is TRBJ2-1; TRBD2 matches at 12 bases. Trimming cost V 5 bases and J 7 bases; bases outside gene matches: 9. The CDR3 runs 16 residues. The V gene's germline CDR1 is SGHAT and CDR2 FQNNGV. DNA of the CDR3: TGTGCCAGCAGCCCACGTAGGACTAGCGGGGTTAATGAGCAGTTCTTC. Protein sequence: CASSPRRTSGVNEQFF.

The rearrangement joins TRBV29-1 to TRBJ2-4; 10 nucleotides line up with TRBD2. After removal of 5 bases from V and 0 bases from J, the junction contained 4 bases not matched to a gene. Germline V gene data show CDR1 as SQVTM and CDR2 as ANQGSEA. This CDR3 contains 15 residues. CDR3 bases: TGCAGCGTTATGACTAGCGGGTTAGCCAAAAACATTCAGTACTTC. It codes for CSVMTSGLAKNIQYF.

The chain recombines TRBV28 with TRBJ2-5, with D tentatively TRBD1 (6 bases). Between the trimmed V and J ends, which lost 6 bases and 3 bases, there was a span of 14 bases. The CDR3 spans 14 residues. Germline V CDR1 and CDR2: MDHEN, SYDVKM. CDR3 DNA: TGTGCCAGCAGACCGGGACATACGGAAGAGACCCAGTACTTC. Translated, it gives CASRPGHTEETQYF.